The 23 T cell receptor beta chains given below trace back to one sample, sequenced in a study of cytomegalovirus exposure and HLA in healthy donors. The primer mix had 60 Vbeta and 13 Jbeta primers. Data came from immunoSEQ multiplex PCR; TCRdb stores just in-frame clones and leaves some out. Among around 100,000 clones, more than 75% were seen once, and the ten largest hold 4%. Sequencing was performed on PBMCs. The receptors were sampled from a woman between 45 and 65 years old in good health and CMV-seropositive.

V and J are TRBV29-1 and TRBJ2-5, with 7 bases identical to TRBD1. The junction had 13 bases not matched to a gene; V was cut back by 7 bases and J by 5 bases. CDR1 is SQVTM, CDR2 ANQGSEA, per germline. The CDR3 covers 14 residues. For the CDR3, the DNA is TGCAGCGCCGTCAGGACAGGTCAGGTTGAGACCCAGTACTTC. It is translated as CSAVRTGQVETQYF.

The chain carries TRBV27 and TRBJ2-1; TRBD1 agrees at 9 bases. The CDR3 runs to 15 residues. V lost 8 bases, J lost 2 bases, and 7 bases stayed unmatched. Germline-derived CDR1 and CDR2 are MNHEY and SMNVEV (reference sequence). This chain's CDR3 is CASVPGTGTYNEQFF. The CDR3 nucleotides are TGTGCCAGCGTTCCCGGGACAGGGACCTACAATGAGCAGTTCTTC.

V usage is TRBV9 and J usage is TRBJ1-3; 7 positions match TRBD1. V shed 5 bases, J shed 0 bases, and the junction held 5 bases outside the gene matches. The CDR3 is 15 amino acids. Per the germline V gene, CDR1 is SGDLS and CDR2 is YYNGEE. In DNA, the CDR3 is TGTGCCAGCAGAAGGACAGGAGACTCTGGAAACACCATATATTTT. This translates into CASRRTGDSGNTIYF.

This clone has only a few counts. The V gene is TRBV4-1, the J gene TRBJ2-3, with D perhaps TRBD1 (5 bases). This CDR3 contains 18 residues. V was trimmed by 0 bases and J by 0 bases, leaving 16 bases between them. Germline CDR1 reads MGHRA; CDR2 reads YSYEKL. CDR3 loop: CASSQEPAGSASTDTQYF. The CDR3 DNA follows: TGCGCCAGCAGCCAAGAACCGGCAGGGTCAGCTAGCACAGATACGCAGTATTTT.

V usage is TRBV11-2 and J usage is TRBJ2-7, with a tentative D call TRBD2 (6 bases). V shed 2 bases and J shed 3 bases, with 23 bases lying between them. The V gene's germline CDR1 is SGHAT and CDR2 FQNNGV. The CDR3 is 18 amino acids. The CDR3 loop reads CASSLLGWRDPSYYEQYF. CDR3 DNA sequence: TGTGCCAGCAGCTTATTAGGTTGGAGGGATCCAAGTTACTACGAGCAGTACTTC.

The chain combines TRBV5-4 with TRBJ2-2; D may be TRBD1 (5 bases). This CDR3 spans 15 amino acids. Germline V gene lookup returns CDR1 SGHNT and CDR2 YYREEE (reference sequence). With 3 bases removed from V and 0 bases from J, the gap between germline ends came to 9 bases. Written as DNA, the CDR3 is TGTGCCAGCAGCTCAGGGTCGACGAACACCGGGGAGCTGTTTTTT. This codes for CASSSGSTNTGELFF.

The chain joins TRBV6-6 to TRBJ1-4; D remains ambiguous. With 7 bases removed from V and 5 bases from J, the gap between germline ends came to 14 bases. The CDR3 runs 14 residues. Looked up from germline, CDR1 is MNHNY and CDR2 is SVGAGI (reference sequence). This chain's CDR3 is CASTTFSGNEKLFF. CDR3 bases: TGTGCCAGCACCACCTTTTCGGGAAATGAAAAACTGTTTTTT.

The V call is TRBV7-3, the J call TRBJ2-1; 10 bases are a match to TRBD2. Losses at the gene ends were 1 base for V and 4 bases for J; bases not matched to a gene: 4. The CDR3 consists of 16 residues. The V gene's germline CDR1 is SGHTA and CDR2 FQGTGA. The CDR3 sequence: CASSLIPGLAYNEQFF. Here the CDR3 DNA reads TGTGCCAGCAGCTTAATCCCGGGACTAGCGTACAATGAGCAGTTCTTC.

The gene calls are TRBV6-1 and TRBJ1-1; D is unresolved. From germline, CDR1 is MNHNS and CDR2 SASEGT. The CDR3 extends over 11 amino acids. Trimming cost V 8 bases and J 0 bases, with 4 bases left between them. DNA of the CDR3: TGTGCCAGCGAGCTGAACACTGAAGCTTTCTTT. Translated: CASELNTEAFF.

The chain carries TRBV4-2 and TRBJ1-2, with 9 bases lining up with TRBD1. V was clipped by 0 bases and J by 5 bases; unmatched bases: 7. The CDR3 runs to 16 residues. Per germline, CDR1 LGHNA and CDR2 YNFKEQ. The CDR3 coding sequence is TGTGCCAGCAGCCAAGATGGGACAGGGAAAGGGTATGGCTACACCTTC. Its protein is CASSQDGTGKGYGYTF.

The chain recombines TRBV6-1 with TRBJ2-1; 10 positions match TRBD2. The CDR3 covers 15 residues. Germline V gives CDR1 MNHNS, CDR2 SASEGT. Trimming removed 4 bases from V and 6 bases from J; junction bases left unmatched: 6. The DNA for the CDR3 is TGTGCCAGCAGTGTTGGTCTAGCGGGAGTCAATGAGCAGTTCTTC. It yields the protein CASSVGLAGVNEQFF.

The chain is built from TRBV30 and TRBJ2-5; 10 bases align to TRBD1. This CDR3 contains 14 residues. The germline V gene has CDR1 GTSNPN and CDR2 SVGIG (reference sequence). V dropped 2 bases and J dropped 2; count of bases not matched to a gene: 2. CDR3 sequence reads: CAWSRTGGQETQYF. CDR3 nucleotide sequence: TGTGCCTGGAGTAGGACAGGGGGGCAAGAGACCCAGTACTTC.

The chain links TRBV11-2 to TRBJ1-2, with 7 bases aligning to TRBD1. This CDR3 has 12 residues. The V and J ends lost 4 bases and 7 bases, in that order; junction bases with no gene match: 3. Germline-derived CDR1 and CDR2 are SGHAT and FQNNGV. CDR3 residues: CASSSTGPGYTF. The CDR3 DNA is TGTGCCAGCAGCTCGACAGGGCCTGGCTACACCTTC.

The V call is TRBV11-3, the J call TRBJ2-1; TRBD1 matches 8 bases. The V gene end was trimmed by 5 bases and the J gene end by 8 bases; junction bases not matched to a gene: 5. Germline CDR1 SGHNT, CDR2 YENEEA. This CDR3 is 13 amino acids long. CDR3 sequence (DNA): TGTGCCAGCAGCCGGGGACAGGTCGATGAGCAGTTCTTC. Translation gives CASSRGQVDEQFF.

Concerning this clone itself: Mismatch with germline at one junction end may stem from a read error. The chain has TRBV7-9 and TRBJ2-3, with 15 bases fitting TRBD2. The CDR3 has 16 amino acids. The germline V gene encodes CDR1 SEHNR and CDR2 FQNEAQ (reference sequence). CDR3 bases: TGTTCCAGCAGCGTTGGGACTAGCGGGGGGACAGATACGCAGTATTTT. It specifies CSSSVGTSGGTDTQYF.

The rearrangement joins TRBV7-8 to TRBJ2-5; no reliable D call. V lost 1 base, J lost 4 bases, and 7 bases lay in between. CDR1 SGHVS and CDR2 FQNEAQ come from the germline V gene. The CDR3 runs to 13 residues. The CDR3 bases are TGTGCCAGCAGCTTAGACACGATAGAGACCCAGTACTTC. Translated, it gives CASSLDTIETQYF.

The V call is TRBV5-5, the J call TRBJ1-5; TRBD1 matches 7 bases. The junction had 1 base not matched to a gene; V was cut back by 0 bases and J by 4 bases. The CDR3 extends over 14 amino acids. Germline V gene data show CDR1 as SGHKS and CDR2 as YYEKEE (reference sequence). CDR3 region: CASSLATGNQPQHF. In DNA form, the CDR3 reads TGTGCCAGCAGCTTGGCGACAGGGAATCAGCCCCAGCATTTT.

This rearrangement joins TRBV30 to TRBJ1-1; 7 nucleotides match TRBD1. Losses at the gene ends were 3 bases for V and 8 bases for J; bases not matched to a gene: 18. This CDR3 contains 16 residues. Germline CDR1 GTSNPN, CDR2 SVGIG (reference sequence). The CDR3, as DNA: TGTGCCTGGAGGGTACCGGGACAGAGGTTCGGAAGCGAAGCTTTCTTT. It is translated as CAWRVPGQRFGSEAFF. The entire variable domain, with the rest obtained from reference TRBV30 and TRBJ1-1, is as follows: SQTIHQWPATLVQPVGSPLSLECTVEGTSNPNLYWYRQAAGRGLQLLFYSVGIGQISSEVPQNLSASRPQDRQFILSSKKLLLSDSGFYLCAWRVPGQRFGSEAFFGQGTRLTVV.

The chain combines TRBV7-2 with TRBJ2-7; D possibly corresponds to TRBD1 (6 bases). The CDR3 is 14 residues long. Trimming stripped 2 bases from V and 3 bases from J, with 11 bases between. Germline assignment: CDR1 SGHTA and CDR2 FQGNSA. CDR3: CASSLYLTGYEQYF. The CDR3 DNA follows: TGTGCCAGCAGCTTATACCTGACAGGCTACGAGCAGTACTTC.

Regarding this clone: A read error may account for a junction end that differs from germline. V usage is TRBV7-9 and J usage is TRBJ2-7, with D possibly being TRBD1 (5 bases). CDR1 is SEHNR and CDR2 is FQNEAQ in the germline V gene (reference sequence). This CDR3 is 16 amino acids long. CDR3 nucleotide sequence: TGTTCCAGCAGCTTATCCGGTAAGGACAACTACTACGAGCAGTACTTC. It codes for CSSSLSGKDNYYEQYF.

This chain connects TRBV18 to TRBJ2-2; a weak D match, TRBD1 (6 bases). The CDR3 is 16 amino acids. In germline, CDR1 is KGHSH, CDR2 LQKENI. V shed 0 bases and J shed 0 bases, with 8 bases lying between them. CDR3 residues: CASSPPGTSNTGELFF. The CDR3 region has the DNA TGTGCCAGCTCACCACCGGGGACATCGAACACCGGGGAGCTGTTTTTT. The full variable domain, with the rest looked up from reference TRBV18 and TRBJ2-2, is NAGVMQNPRHLVRRRGQEARLRCSPMKGHSHVYWYRQLPEEGLKFMVYLQKENIIDESGMPKERFSAEFPKEGPSILRIQQVVRGDSAAYFCASSPPGTSNTGELFFGEGSRLTVL.

This chain joins TRBV14 and TRBJ2-7; TRBD2 is a possible D gene (6 bases). CDR1 is SGHDN, CDR2 FVKESK, per germline. The CDR3 totals 17 residues. V was cut by 4 bases and J by 1 base, with 20 bases left in between. For the CDR3, the DNA is TGTGCCAGCAGCCGAACCGAGCCCGGCGGGGATTCCTACGAGCAGTACTTC. Translated, it gives CASSRTEPGGDSYEQYF.

The chain has TRBV28 and TRBJ1-5; a weak D match, TRBD1 (5 bases). Trimming took off 7 bases at V and 6 bases at J, with 19 bases between the two ends. The germline V gene encodes CDR1 MDHEN and CDR2 SYDVKM. There are 15 residues in the CDR3. CDR3 loop: CASTPGVGGAQPQHF. CDR3 sequence (DNA): TGTGCCAGCACCCCTGGGGTCGGAGGGGCTCAGCCCCAGCATTTT.